The entry below gives a single T cell receptor (beta chain) sequence along with its context. Its antigen is undetermined. These data are taken from a study of blood T cells in healthy people across ages. Broader study findings: Donors of long life had a larger count of naive CD4+ cells and greater diversity than aged donors. The fall in TCR beta diversity per million T cells was roughly linear with age.

The V and J ends lost 3 bases and 1 base respectively, with 11 bases between them. Per the germline V gene, CDR1 is DFQATT and CDR2 is SNEGSKA (reference sequence). This CDR3 has 14 residues. The authors ran a second PCR of 7 to 11 cycles using a sample-barcoded 5' primer and a J-beta primer mix. Sequencing of every sample gave 2.5 million or more CDR3-containing paired-end reads. TCRdb reprocessed the 5' RACE reads with MiXCR, giving one entry per CDR3 protein. The sample gives hundreds of thousands of distinct CDR3 sequences, roughly 64% of which show up once; approximately 20% is in the top ten. It was 9.5 to 10 milliliters of peripheral blood that were drawn from each donor.

This chain connects TRBV20-1 to TRBJ2-3; no firm D call. The sequenced sample was blood. This TCR was recovered from a man younger than 40 in good health. CDR3 residues: CSASPPTGTDTQYF. The DNA for the CDR3 is TGCAGTGCTAGCCCCCCAACGGGCACAGATACGCAGTATTTT.